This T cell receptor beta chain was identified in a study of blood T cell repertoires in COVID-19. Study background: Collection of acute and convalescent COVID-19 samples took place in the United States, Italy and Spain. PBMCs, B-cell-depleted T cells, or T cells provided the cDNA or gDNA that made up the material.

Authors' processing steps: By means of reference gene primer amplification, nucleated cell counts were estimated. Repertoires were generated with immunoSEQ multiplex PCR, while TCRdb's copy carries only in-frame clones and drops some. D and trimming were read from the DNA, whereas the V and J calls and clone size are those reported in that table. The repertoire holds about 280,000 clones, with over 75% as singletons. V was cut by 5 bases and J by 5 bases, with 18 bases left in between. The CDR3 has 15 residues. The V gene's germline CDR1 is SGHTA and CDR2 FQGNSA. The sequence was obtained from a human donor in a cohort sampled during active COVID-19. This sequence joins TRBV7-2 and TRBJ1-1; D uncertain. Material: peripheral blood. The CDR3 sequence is CASSPSKPFRTEAFF. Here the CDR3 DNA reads TGTGCCAGCAGCCCCTCAAAGCCGTTCCGGACTGAAGCTTTCTTT.